Shown below are 27 T cell receptor beta chains from a single sample sequenced in a study of blood T cell repertoires in COVID-19. The table came from immunoSEQ multiplex PCR; TCRdb's copy has only in-frame clones and leaves some out. The sample has about 120,000 clones, 78% seen once; the top ten hold about 2.1%. Sequencing input: peripheral blood. All receptors derive from a man in his 70s with acute or convalescent COVID-19.

The J gene is TRBJ2-5, the V gene TRBV19, with D perhaps matching TRBD2 (5 bases). Germline lookup yields CDR1 LNHDA and CDR2 SQIVND (reference sequence). V was trimmed by 3 bases and J by 2 bases, leaving 10 bases between them. The CDR3 consists of 14 residues. CDR3 in amino acids: CASSIPGLQETQYF. Written as DNA, the CDR3 is TGTGCCAGTAGTATTCCGGGATTACAAGAGACCCAGTACTTC.

The genes are TRBV5-1 and TRBJ1-1, with TRBD1 matching over 9 bases. J was trimmed by 5 bases and V by 4 bases; bases with no gene match: 3. Germline CDR1 reads SGHRS; CDR2 reads YFSETQ. The CDR3 runs to 13 residues. This chain's CDR3 is CASSVGQGTEAFF. CDR3 DNA sequence: TGCGCCAGCAGCGTCGGACAGGGGACTGAAGCTTTCTTT. The complete variable domain, with remaining parts taken from reference TRBV5-1 and TRBJ1-1, reads KAGVTQTPRYLIKTRGQQVTLSCSPISGHRSVSWYQQTPGQGLQFLFEYFSETQRNKGNFPGRFSGRQFSNSRSEMNVSTLELGDSALYLCASSVGQGTEAFFGQGTRLTVV.

The chain couples TRBV2 to TRBJ2-7; 8 nucleotides match TRBD1. With 2 bases clipped from V and 6 bases from J, the junction kept 6 bases outside the gene matches. This CDR3 region has 14 residues. The germline V gene encodes CDR1 SNHLY and CDR2 FYNNEI. CDR3 sequence: CASSETRQGSEQYF. The CDR3 bases are TGTGCCAGCAGTGAAACCCGACAGGGGTCCGAGCAGTACTTC. The full variable domain, with the rest looked up from reference TRBV2 and TRBJ2-7, is EPEVTQTPSHQVTQMGQEVILRCVPISNHLYFYWYRQILGQKVEFLVSFYNNEISEKSEIFDDQFSVERPDGSNFTLKIRSTKLEDSAMYFCASSETRQGSEQYFGPGTRLTVT.

In its sample, this clone was seen a few times. The J gene is TRBJ1-4, the V gene TRBV9; tentative D call: TRBD1 (6 bases). The CDR3 is made up of 15 amino acids. Germline loops: CDR1 SGDLS, CDR2 YYNGEE. V lost 0 bases, J lost 3 bases, and 9 bases lay in between. CDR3 in DNA: TGTGCCAGCAGCGTAGGAGGGGGTGCTAATGAAAAACTGTTTTTT. This codes for CASSVGGGANEKLFF.

The chain uses TRBV2 and TRBJ1-5; 7 nucleotides agree with TRBD1. V shed 7 bases and J 4 bases; nucleotides not matched to a gene: 4. CDR1 and CDR2 (germline): SNHLY, FYNNEI. The CDR3 consists of 13 residues. This chain's CDR3 is CASMGQQNQPQHF. The DNA for the CDR3 is TGTGCCAGCATGGGACAGCAGAATCAGCCCCAGCATTTT.

The chain is built from TRBV7-2 and TRBJ1-3; perhaps TRBD1 as D (6 bases). Trimming shortened V by 6 bases and J by 1 base, and 10 bases separated the two germline ends. CDR3 size: 14 residues. The germline CDR1 and CDR2 sequences are SGHTA and FQGNSA. CDR3 in DNA: TGTGCCAGCAGTTCAGGGGTATCTGGAAACACCATATATTTT. It yields the protein CASSSGVSGNTIYF. The complete variable domain, with remaining parts taken from reference TRBV7-2 and TRBJ1-3, reads GAGVSQSPSNKVTEKGKDVELRCDPISGHTALYWYRQSLGQGLEFLIYFQGNSAPDKSGLPSDRFSAERTGGSVSTLTIQRTQQEDSAVYLCASSSGVSGNTIYFGEGSWLTVV.

The chain joins TRBV13 to TRBJ1-5, with 7 bases lining up with TRBD1. CDR1 and CDR2 from the germline V gene are PRHDT and FYEKMQ (reference sequence). V lost 4 bases and J lost 3; bases outside the gene matches: 9. This CDR3 region has 16 residues. This CDR3 reads CASSSQTGSANQPQHF. The CDR3 DNA reads TGTGCCAGCAGCTCGCAGACAGGGTCCGCCAATCAGCCCCAGCATTTT.

This chain uses TRBV7-2 with TRBJ1-4, with 8 bases lining up with TRBD1. Looked up from germline, CDR1 is SGHTA and CDR2 is FQGNSA. Losses at the gene ends were 3 bases for V and 7 bases for J; bases not matched to a gene: 4. The CDR3 runs 14 residues. CDR3 region: CASSFRGPGEKLFF. Written as DNA, the CDR3 is TGTGCCAGCAGCTTCAGGGGGCCGGGTGAAAAACTGTTTTTT.

The chain is built from TRBV29-1 and TRBJ2-1; 11 bases align to TRBD2. Germline loops: CDR1 SQVTM, CDR2 ANQGSEA. The CDR3 length is 19 residues. The trim removed 0 bases at V and 7 bases at J, leaving 17 bases unmatched. DNA for the CDR3: TGCAGCGTTGAAGATTATATGGCTAGCGGGGGGAAAGGTGGGAATGAGCAGTTCTTC. Encoded protein: CSVEDYMASGGKGGNEQFF.

This rearrangement joins TRBV3-1 (or the pseudogene TRBV3-2) to TRBJ2-7; a possible D gene is TRBD2 (7 bases). This CDR3 is 14 amino acids long. Germline CDR1 LGHDT, CDR2 YNNKEL (reference sequence). V gave up 6 bases and J gave up 7 bases, with 19 bases separating them. The DNA of the CDR3 is TGTGCCAGCAGGGCAAGGGGGGGGAGGGAAGAGCAGTACTTC. It codes for CASRARGGREEQYF.

This chain uses TRBV25-1 with TRBJ1-2; 9 bases map to TRBD1. This CDR3 has 16 amino acids. The J segment lost 4 bases and the V segment lost 3 bases, leaving 9 bases of the junction unmatched. Germline assignment: CDR1 MGHDK and CDR2 SYGVNS. The CDR3 coding sequence is TGTGCCAGCAGTGACCCCGCTGGGACAGGGAGCTATGGCTACACCTTC. This translates into CASSDPAGTGSYGYTF.

The chain's CDR3 is CASSPRGVGQGAWAQYF. CDR3 nucleotides: TGTGCCAGCAGCCCGCGGGGGGTCGGACAGGGGGCTTGGGCCCAGTACTTC. The chain carries TRBV7-6 and TRBJ2-5; TRBD1 agrees at 11 bases. Germline-derived CDR1 and CDR2 are SGHVS and FNYEAQ. The ends lost 5 bases at V and 9 bases at J; junction bases unmatched: 17. CDR3 length: 17 amino acids.

The rearrangement links TRBV7-3 to TRBJ1-2; TRBD1 aligns across 7 bases. Germline loops: CDR1 SGHTA, CDR2 FQGTGA. V gave up 5 bases and J gave up 8 bases; unmatched junction bases: 14. This CDR3 has 15 amino acids. The CDR3 here is CASSESGTDSSGYTF. CDR3 bases: TGTGCCAGCAGCGAATCCGGGACAGATTCTTCGGGCTACACCTTC. Full variable domain (remainder filled in from reference TRBV7-3 and TRBJ1-2): GAGVSQTPSNKVTEKGKYVELRCDPISGHTALYWYRQSLGQGPEFLIYFQGTGAADDSGLPNDRFFAVRPEGSVSTLKIQRTERGDSAVYLCASSESGTDSSGYTFGSGTRLTVV.

V and J are TRBV6-4 and TRBJ2-5; perhaps TRBD1 as D (6 bases). From germline, CDR1 is MRHNA and CDR2 SNTAGT. The ends were cut back, 4 bases at V and 7 bases at J, with 13 bases in the middle. The CDR3 extends over 13 amino acids. CDR3 bases: TGTGCCAGCAGTGCAGGGGAAGGGGGGACCCAGTACTTC. This translates into CASSAGEGGTQYF.

V is TRBV20-1 and J is TRBJ2-3, with D tentatively TRBD2 (6 bases). V lost 3 bases, J lost 6 bases, and 22 bases lay in between. The CDR3 length is 16 residues. Germline V gene data show CDR1 as DFQATT and CDR2 as SNEGSKA (reference sequence). The chain's CDR3 is CSASTFERLGGDTQYF. The CDR3 region has the DNA TGCAGTGCTAGTACGTTTGAGCGACTAGGTGGGGATACGCAGTATTTT.

The chain recombines TRBV15 with TRBJ2-3, with 7 bases that match TRBD2. The CDR3 is 16 residues long. The V segment lost 1 base and the J segment 4 bases; nucleotides outside the gene matches: 8. The germline gives CDR1 LNHNV, CDR2 YYDKDF (reference sequence). CDR3 sequence reads: CATSRGTSFLPDTQYF. The CDR3 bases are TGTGCCACCAGCAGAGGGACTAGTTTTCTCCCAGATACGCAGTATTTT.

CDR3 sequence reads: CASSSDRGRGNTEAFF. The CDR3, as DNA: TGTGCCAGCAGCTCGGACAGGGGGCGCGGGAACACTGAAGCTTTCTTT. V gene TRBV27 combines with J gene TRBJ1-1; 11 nucleotides align to TRBD1. V gave up 6 bases and J gave up 1 base; unmatched junction bases: 7. The CDR3 length is 16 residues. In germline, CDR1 is MNHEY, CDR2 SMNVEV (reference sequence).

This clone is a singleton in its sample. This chain links TRBV5-4 with TRBJ1-4; D possibly corresponds to TRBD1 (5 bases). Germline V CDR1 and CDR2: SGHNT, YYREEE (reference sequence). This CDR3 has 13 residues. Trimming shortened V by 3 bases and J by 4 bases, and 7 bases separated the two germline ends. CDR3 in amino acids: CASSSDNNEKLFF. CDR3 sequence (DNA): TGTGCCAGCAGCTCGGACAATAATGAAAAACTGTTTTTT.

The chain uses TRBV18 and TRBJ1-1, with TRBD1 matching over 8 bases. Germline-derived CDR1 and CDR2 are KGHSH and LQKENI. The V gene end was trimmed by 5 bases and the J gene end by 3 bases; junction bases not matched to a gene: 2. This CDR3 spans 13 amino acids. CDR3 residues: CASSTTGDTEAFF. As DNA, the CDR3 is TGTGCCAGCTCAACGACAGGGGACACTGAAGCTTTCTTT.

The genes are TRBV4-1 and TRBJ1-6; possibly TRBD1 for D (6 bases). The CDR3 is made up of 14 amino acids. With 0 bases removed from V and 9 bases from J, the gap between germline ends came to 9 bases. CDR1 is MGHRA and CDR2 is YSYEKL in the germline V gene. Here the CDR3 DNA reads TGCGCCAGCAGCCAAGATAACAGGGCTTCACCCCTCCACTTT. Amino acids: CASSQDNRASPLHF.

The chain carries TRBV5-5 and TRBJ1-4; 8 bases are shared with TRBD1. CDR1 and CDR2 from the germline V gene are SGHKS and YYEKEE (reference sequence). Losses at the gene ends were 0 bases for V and 0 bases for J; bases not matched to a gene: 7. CDR3 size: 18 residues. CDR3 sequence (DNA): TGTGCCAGCAGCTTGGGCACAGGGGGACGCTCAACTAATGAAAAACTGTTTTTT. It encodes CASSLGTGGRSTNEKLFF. Variable domain in full (rest from reference TRBV5-5 and TRBJ1-4): DAGVTQSPTHLIKTRGQQVTLRCSPISGHKSVSWYQQVLGQGPQFIFQYYEKEERGRGNFPDRFSARQFPNYSSELNVNALLLGDSALYLCASSLGTGGRSTNEKLFFGSGTQLSVL.

This clone was found a few times. The chain has TRBV24-1 and TRBJ1-5, with TRBD1 identical over 7 bases. Germline CDR1 and CDR2: KGHDR and SFDVKD. The ends lost 7 bases at V and 8 bases at J; junction bases unmatched: 7. This CDR3 spans 13 amino acids. Written as DNA, the CDR3 is TGTGCCACCAGCCGGGACAGAGGGGAGCCCCAGCATTTT. Amino acid sequence: CATSRDRGEPQHF.

The J gene is TRBJ1-2, the V gene TRBV6-2 or TRBV6-3; no firm D call. Per the germline V gene, CDR1 is MNHEY and CDR2 is SVGEGT. V lost 5 bases and J lost 8, with 12 bases in between. The CDR3 covers 12 residues. The CDR3 loop reads CASSEPLGGYTF. As DNA, the CDR3 is TGTGCCAGCAGTGAGCCCCTCGGGGGCTACACCTTC.

This clone came up once. This chain connects TRBV7-3 to TRBJ1-2; TRBD1 might be the D (5 bases). The length of the CDR3 is 14 residues. The V end lost 4 bases, the J end lost 4 bases, and 13 bases lay between the germline ends. Germline lookup yields CDR1 SGHTA and CDR2 FQGTGA. The CDR3 protein is CASSSRGGTYGYTF. In nucleotides, the CDR3 is TGTGCCAGCAGCTCCCGCGGGGGGACCTATGGCTACACCTTC.

The genes are TRBV6-6 and TRBJ2-7; D call uncertain. Germline V gene sequence: CDR1 MNHNY, CDR2 SVGAGI (reference sequence). Trimming shortened V by 0 bases and J by 5 bases, and 8 bases separated the two germline ends. The CDR3 covers 13 residues. The CDR3 here is CASSYSPENEQYF. The CDR3 nucleotides are TGTGCCAGCAGTTACTCTCCGGAGAACGAGCAGTACTTC.

The chain uses TRBV5-1 and TRBJ2-3; D is perhaps TRBD2 (5 bases). The CDR3 consists of 14 residues. The germline CDR1 and CDR2 sequences are SGHRS and YFSETQ. V was pared by 0 bases and J by 4 bases, with 9 bases between. The CDR3 bases are TGCGCCAGCAGCTTGGTCGGGGATCCAGATACGCAGTATTTT. It is translated as CASSLVGDPDTQYF. Using reference TRBV5-1 and TRBJ2-3 for the parts outside the CDR3, the full variable domain is KAGVTQTPRYLIKTRGQQVTLSCSPISGHRSVSWYQQTPGQGLQFLFEYFSETQRNKGNFPGRFSGRQFSNSRSEMNVSTLELGDSALYLCASSLVGDPDTQYFGPGTRLTVL.

The chain is built from TRBV13 and TRBJ1-5, with D hard to call. This CDR3 contains 12 residues. The V end lost 0 bases, the J end lost 6 bases, and 3 bases lay between the germline ends. Per germline, CDR1 PRHDT and CDR2 FYEKMQ (reference sequence). This CDR3 is CASSLGSQPQHF. For the CDR3, the DNA is TGTGCCAGCAGCTTAGGCTCTCAGCCCCAGCATTTT.